This T cell receptor beta chain was sequenced during a study of regulatory T cells in long-lasting Graves disease. Time point here: persistent/refractory GD, antithyroid drugs over 5 years with positive TRAb. The TCR library was made from RNA extracted from PBMCs. Patients were from an endocrinology department in Xi'an, China. Staff took about 9.8 milliliters of peripheral blood and put it into EDTA tubes. This CDR3 has 16 residues. Between the trimmed V and J ends, which lost 6 bases and 3 bases, there was a span of 18 bases. CDR1 is MGHRA, CDR2 YSYEKL, per germline. CDR3 regions were amplified by Arm-PCR using iRepertoire HTBI primers to build TCR beta libraries. One entry per CDR3 protein results from TCRdb running MiXCR on the multiplex PCR reads. The sample holds around 400,000 distinct CDR3 sequences; 21% are singletons and the top ten take roughly an eighth.

The TCR comes from a female donor with Graves disease. This sample comprised peripheral blood mononuclear cells (PBMCs), obtained when the disease was refractory, from a patient treated with antithyroid drugs. This chain uses TRBV4-1 with TRBJ1-5, with a weak D call TRBD1 (5 bases). The CDR3 DNA reads as TGCGCCAGCAGACGCGAGTTGTCAGGGTACAATCAGCCCCAGCATTTT. Translation: CASRRELSGYNQPQHF.